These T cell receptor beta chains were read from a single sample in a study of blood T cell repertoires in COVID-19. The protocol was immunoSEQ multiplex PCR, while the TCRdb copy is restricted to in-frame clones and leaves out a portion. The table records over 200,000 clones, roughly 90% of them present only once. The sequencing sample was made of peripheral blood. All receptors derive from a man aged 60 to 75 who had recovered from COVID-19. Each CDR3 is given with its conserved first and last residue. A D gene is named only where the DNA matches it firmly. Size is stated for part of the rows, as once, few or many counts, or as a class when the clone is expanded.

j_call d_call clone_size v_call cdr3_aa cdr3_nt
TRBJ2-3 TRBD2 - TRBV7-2 CASSLKGAGEFTDTQYF TGTGCCAGCAGCTTAAAGGGCGCGGGGGAATTCACAGATACGCAGTATTTT
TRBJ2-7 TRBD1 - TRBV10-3 CATSPGTGNYEQYF TGTGCCACCAGCCCCGGGACAGGCAACTACGAGCAGTACTTC
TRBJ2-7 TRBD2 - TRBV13 CASSATSSATYEQYF TGTGCCAGCAGCGCGACTAGCTCAGCCACCTACGAGCAGTACTTC
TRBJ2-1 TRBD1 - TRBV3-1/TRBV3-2 CASSSPGQGNHEQFF TGTGCCAGCAGCTCCCCCGGACAGGGTAACCATGAGCAGTTCTTC
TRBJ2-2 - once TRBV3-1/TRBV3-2 CASSQWQINTGELFF TGTGCCAGCAGCCAGTGGCAGATAAACACCGGGGAGCTGTTTTTT
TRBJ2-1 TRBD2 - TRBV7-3 CASSLTSGAAAEQFF TGTGCCAGCAGCTTAACAAGCGGGGCGGCCGCTGAGCAGTTCTTC
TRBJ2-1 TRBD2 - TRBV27 CASSPWGVAGRNEQFF TGTGCCAGCAGCCCATGGGGGGTAGCGGGGCGCAATGAGCAGTTCTTC
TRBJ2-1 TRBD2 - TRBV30 CAWSGGLAGATYNEQFF TGTGCCTGGAGTGGCGGACTAGCGGGAGCTACCTACAATGAGCAGTTCTTC
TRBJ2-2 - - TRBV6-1 CASTIHSWNTGELFF TGTGCCAGCACCATTCACAGCTGGAACACCGGGGAGCTGTTTTTT
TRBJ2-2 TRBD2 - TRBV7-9 CASSLRGGGTGELFF TGTGCCAGCAGCTTACGCGGGGGAGGCACCGGGGAGCTGTTTTTT
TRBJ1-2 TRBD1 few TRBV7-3 CASSRDRAGGYTF TGTGCCAGCAGCCGGGACAGGGCCGGTGGCTACACCTTC
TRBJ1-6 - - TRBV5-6 CASSRRGPIGSPLHF TGTGCCAGCAGCCGCCGGGGTCCGATAGGGTCACCCCTCCACTTT
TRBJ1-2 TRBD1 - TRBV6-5 CASSPDSGGYGYTF TGTGCCAGCAGCCCGGATTCAGGGGGATATGGCTACACCTTC
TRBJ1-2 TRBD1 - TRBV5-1 CASSSSPGQGYGYTF TGCGCCAGCAGTTCCTCCCCGGGACAGGGGTATGGCTACACCTTC
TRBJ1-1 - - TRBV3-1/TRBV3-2 CASSSSRGTEAFF TGTGCCAGCAGCTCATCGAGGGGGACTGAAGCTTTCTTT
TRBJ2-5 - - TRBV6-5 CASRIRVQGGTQYF TGTGCCAGCCGTATTCGGGTCCAAGGGGGGACCCAGTACTTC
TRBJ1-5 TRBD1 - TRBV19 CASSISRDRGSTPQHF TGTGCCAGTAGTATATCAAGGGACAGGGGAAGTACGCCCCAGCATTTT
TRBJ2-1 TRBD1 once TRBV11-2 CASSLAPGQGYNEQFF TGTGCCAGCAGCTTAGCCCCGGGACAGGGGTACAATGAGCAGTTCTTC
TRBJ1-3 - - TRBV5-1 CASSPFGQTSGNTIYF TGCGCCAGCAGCCCTTTCGGACAGACTTCTGGAAACACCATATATTTT
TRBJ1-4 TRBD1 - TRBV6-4 CASSSTGGSEKLFF TGTGCCAGCAGTTCCACAGGGGGGAGTGAAAAACTGTTTTTT
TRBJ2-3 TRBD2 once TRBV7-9 CASSSDRTSGSTDTQYF TGTGCCAGCAGCTCAGATAGGACTAGCGGGAGCACAGATACGCAGTATTTT
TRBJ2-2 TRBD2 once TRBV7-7 CASSFGTRNTGELFF TGTGCTAGCAGCTTTGGGACTAGGAACACCGGGGAGCTGTTTTTT
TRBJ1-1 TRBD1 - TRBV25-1 CASSDRTGKSFMDAFF TGTGCCAGCAGTGACCGGACAGGGAAATCTTTCATGGATGCTTTCTTT
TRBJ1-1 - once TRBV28 CASSLGRTEAFF TGTGCCAGCAGTTTGGGGCGGACTGAAGCTTTCTTT